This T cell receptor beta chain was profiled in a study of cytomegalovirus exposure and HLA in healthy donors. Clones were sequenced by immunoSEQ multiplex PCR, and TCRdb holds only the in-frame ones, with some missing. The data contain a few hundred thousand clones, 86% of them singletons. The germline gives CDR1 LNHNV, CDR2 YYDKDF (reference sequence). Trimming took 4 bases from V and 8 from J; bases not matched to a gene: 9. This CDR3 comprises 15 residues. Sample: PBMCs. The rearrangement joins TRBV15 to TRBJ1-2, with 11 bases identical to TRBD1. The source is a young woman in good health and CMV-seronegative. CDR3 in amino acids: CATSKGQGDWEGYTF. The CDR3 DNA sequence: TGTGCCACCAGCAAGGGACAGGGGGATTGGGAAGGCTACACCTTC.